This T cell receptor (beta chain) is drawn from a study of blood T cell repertoires in COVID-19. About the study: Researchers got acute and convalescent COVID-19 samples from the United States, Italy and Spain.

Sequencing was performed with immunoSEQ multiplex PCR; in TCRdb, only in-frame clones are kept and a portion is missing. This table has roughly 60,000 clones, roughly 83% appearing once. Followed over time, Seattle patients had been enrolled while infection was active. The CDR3 sequence is 15 residues long. V lost 2 bases and J 2 bases, leaving 7 bases between the germline ends. Germline CDR1 MNHEY, CDR2 SVGEGT. The source is a man between 50 and 59 years old with COVID-19, enrolled during active disease. The sample consisted of peripheral blood. The chain uses TRBV6-2 or TRBV6-3 and TRBJ2-6; D ambiguous. This CDR3 reads CASSYVRAGANVLTF. The CDR3 nucleotides read TGTGCCAGCAGTTACGTCCGTGCTGGGGCCAACGTCCTGACTTTC.